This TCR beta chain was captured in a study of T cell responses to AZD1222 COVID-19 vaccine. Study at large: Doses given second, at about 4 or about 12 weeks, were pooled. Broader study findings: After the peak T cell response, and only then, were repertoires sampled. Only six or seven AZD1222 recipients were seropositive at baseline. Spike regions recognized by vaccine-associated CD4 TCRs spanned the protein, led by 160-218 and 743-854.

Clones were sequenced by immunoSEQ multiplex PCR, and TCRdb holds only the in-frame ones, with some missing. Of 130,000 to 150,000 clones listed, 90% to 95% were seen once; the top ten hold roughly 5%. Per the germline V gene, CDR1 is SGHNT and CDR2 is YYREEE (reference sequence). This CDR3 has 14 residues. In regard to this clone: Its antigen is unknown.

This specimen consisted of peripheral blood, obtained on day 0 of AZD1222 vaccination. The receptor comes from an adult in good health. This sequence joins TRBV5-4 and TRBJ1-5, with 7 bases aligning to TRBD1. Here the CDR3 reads CAYRDRVGNQPQHF. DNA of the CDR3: TGTGCATACAGAGACAGGGTTGGCAATCAGCCCCAGCATTTT.